This is a list of T cell receptor beta chains from one sample in a study of regulatory T cells in long-lasting Graves disease. MiXCR, applied by TCRdb to the multiplex PCR reads, yields one record per CDR3 protein. Of about 240,000 distinct CDR3 sequences in the sample, 20% to 25% are singletons; the top ten hold more than 11%. The sequences come from peripheral blood mononuclear cells (PBMCs), collected at new diagnosis, from a patient treated with antithyroid drugs. The source of these receptors is a female donor with Graves disease. Both conserved end residues are part of each CDR3. D genes are given only for firm matches. Size tells how often a clone was seen (once, few, many) or the class of an expanded clone, and some rows leave it out.

size,D,J,V,CDR3,DNA
many,TRBD1,TRBJ2-5,TRBV7-2,CASRRTGQETQYF,TGTGCCAGCAGACGGACAGGCCAAGAGACCCAGTACTTC
many,.,TRBJ2-1,TRBV20-1,CSARGPVWQFF,TGCAGTGCTAGAGGTCCCGTTTGGCAGTTCTTC
.,TRBD1,TRBJ1-2,TRBV9,CASSVDGTAFYGYTF,TGTGCCAGCAGCGTCGACGGGACAGCCTTCTATGGCTACACCTTC
.,.,TRBJ2-1,TRBV19,CASGQYGNEQFF,TGTGCCAGCGGACAGTACGGGAATGAGCAGTTCTTC
once,TRBD2,TRBJ2-3,TRBV11-2,CASIPLAGITDTQYF,TGTGCCAGCATTCCCTTAGCGGGAATCACAGATACGCAGTATTTT
.,TRBD1,TRBJ1-2,TRBV20-1,CSTQTGLDNYGYTF,TGCAGTACTCAGACAGGGCTTGATAACTATGGCTACACCTTC
many,TRBD1,TRBJ2-5,TRBV2,CASSPGQAGETQYF,TGTGCCAGCAGTCCTGGACAGGCCGGGGAGACCCAGTACTTC
.,TRBD1,TRBJ2-1,TRBV28,CASSSGTGYNEQFF,TGTGCCAGCAGTTCCGGGACAGGCTACAATGAGCAGTTCTTC
many,TRBD1,TRBJ2-1,TRBV12-3/TRBV12-4,CASSPVGQGLDEQFF,TGTGCCAGCAGCCCTGTGGGACAGGGGTTAGATGAGCAGTTCTTC
many,TRBD2,TRBJ2-1,TRBV7-9,CASSSIDAQGLAGGNEQFF,TGTGCCAGCAGCTCTATAGATGCCCAGGGACTAGCGGGAGGTAATGAGCAGTTCTTC
.,TRBD1,TRBJ2-2,TRBV2,CASSDRGLETGELFF,TGTGCCAGCAGCGACAGGGGGCTCGAGACCGGGGAGCTGTTTTTT
many,.,TRBJ2-2,TRBV7-9,CASSPRAHPTGELFF,TGTGCCAGCAGCCCACGGGCCCACCCCACCGGGGAGCTGTTTTTT
many,.,TRBJ1-1,TRBV20-1,CRVLHRANTEAFF,TGCAGAGTGCTACACAGAGCGAACACTGAAGCTTTCTTT
many,TRBD2,TRBJ2-1,TRBV5-1,CASSLGGTSGRNEQFF,TGCGCCAGCAGCTTGGGGGGGACTAGCGGGAGAAATGAGCAGTTCTTC
few,.,TRBJ2-4,TRBV4-1,CASSQGRREFLAKNIQYF,TGCGCCAGCAGCCAAGGAAGGAGAGAGTTCCTAGCCAAAAACATTCAGTACTTC
many,.,TRBJ1-5,TRBV28,CASRYLAGTNQPQHF,TGTGCCAGCAGGTACCTGGCAGGAACGAATCAGCCCCAGCATTTT
.,TRBD2,TRBJ2-5,TRBV11-3,CASSSGLAGGAGTQYF,TGTGCCAGCAGCTCGGGACTAGCGGGGGGTGCGGGGACCCAGTACTTC
medium-sized,TRBD2,TRBJ2-1,TRBV11-3,CASSSAGGSYNEQFF,TGTGCCAGCAGCTCCGCCGGGGGGTCCTACAATGAGCAGTTCTTC
medium-sized,TRBD1,TRBJ2-5,TRBV10-3,CAISDSDRDVKTQYF,TGTGCCATCAGTGACTCCGACAGGGACGTGAAGACCCAGTACTTC
many,.,TRBJ2-1,TRBV3-1,CASSHDPGTGSYNEQFF,TGTGCCAGCAGCCATGACCCGGGTACGGGCTCCTACAATGAGCAGTTCTTC
few,TRBD2,TRBJ2-1,TRBV19,CASSMTSGGGYNEQFF,TGTGCCAGTAGTATGACTAGCGGGGGGGGGTACAATGAGCAGTTCTTC
.,TRBD1,TRBJ2-1,TRBV7-2,CASSLSGTGDFGNEQFF,TGTGCCAGCAGCTTATCCGGGACAGGGGATTTCGGCAATGAGCAGTTCTTC
.,TRBD2,TRBJ2-1,TRBV4-1,CASSRHPSGSYNEQFF,TGCGCCAGCAGCCGGCACCCTAGCGGGAGTTACAATGAGCAGTTCTTC
many,.,TRBJ1-2,TRBV12-3/TRBV12-4,CASLPGLQTYGYTF,TGTGCCAGCCTGCCTGGATTACAGACCTATGGCTACACCTTC
few,.,TRBJ2-3,TRBV18,CASSPSIVARETDTQYF,TGTGCCAGCTCACCAAGTATCGTGGCCAGGGAGACAGATACGCAGTATTTT
.,TRBD2,TRBJ2-1,TRBV4-3,CASSHYKGLAGEVYNEQFF,TGCGCCAGCAGCCACTATAAGGGACTAGCGGGAGAGGTCTACAATGAGCAGTTCTTC
many,.,TRBJ2-7,TRBV28,CASSSPRSYEQYF,TGTGCCAGCAGTTCTCCCAGGAGCTACGAGCAGTACTTC